The present entry profiles one TCR beta chain with its context. Antigen specificity is unknown. CD45RO-negative CD8 cells positively selected for CCR7 made up the naive population, which excluded terminally differentiated effector memory CD45RA+ cells. The data are from a study of shared clonotypes between healthy human individuals. Overall study context: Three plates were used per donor for CD4 naive, three for CD4 memory, two for CD8 naive and one for CD8 memory.

Study observations and caveats: Naive CD4 clonotypes overlapped across several donors at roughly 5.1%. In having few donors, the study represented limited genetic and exposure-history diversity.

Germline V lookup: CDR1 MDHEN, CDR2 SYDVKM. This CDR3 contains 18 residues. V dropped 0 bases and J dropped 2 bases, with 17 bases sitting between them. The assay was immunoSEQ multiplex PCR, and TCRdb's table has in-frame clones only and misses some. The table lists about 2,200,000 clones, 93% of them singletons. J is TRBJ1-3 and V is TRBV28; D remains ambiguous. The material sequenced was naive CD8+ T cells from PBMCs. This clonotype was sampled from a man between 18 and 29 years old in good health. Some clones in this sample may be carry-over from other donors' samples. Here the CDR3 DNA reads TGTGCCAGCAGTTTATGGCAGGTCGGTGGGGTTCCTGGAAACACCATATATTTT. Translating gives CASSLWQVGGVPGNTIYF. The whole variable domain, remainder taken from reference TRBV28 and TRBJ1-3, is DVKVTQSSRYLVKRTGEKVFLECVQDMDHENMFWYRQDPGLGLRLIYFSYDVKMKEKGDIPEGYSVSREKKERFSLILESASTNQTSMYLCASSLWQVGGVPGNTIYFGEGSWLTVV.